The rows below give T cell receptor beta chains drawn from one sample of a study of identical twins. Each CDR3 protein gets one entry after TCRdb re-called the 5' RACE reads with MiXCR. Found here are 690,000 or so distinct CDR3 sequences, over 5% of them singletons; the top ten hold under 2%. The sample consisted of naive T cells sorted from blood. These receptors originate from a man in his late teens or twenties in good health. Both conserved end residues are part of each CDR3. A D gene is named only where the DNA matches it firmly. Rows give clone size only sometimes, using once, few, many, or a class for an expanded clone.

>NA|NA|TRBV6-1|TRBJ2-1|16
CASSERGFPIYNEQFF
TGTGCCAGCAGTGAAAGGGGATTCCCAATATACAATGAGCAGTTCTTC
>many|NA|TRBV5-1|TRBJ1-3|14
CASSSDGDRNTIYF
TGCGCCAGCAGCTCCGACGGAGACCGAAACACCATATATTTT
>NA|TRBD2|TRBV12-3/TRBV12-4|TRBJ2-1|19
CASRTLSGTSGSYDNEQFF
TGTGCCAGCAGAACACTATCCGGGACTAGCGGGAGTTACGACAATGAGCAGTTCTTC
>many|NA|TRBV4-3|TRBJ2-7|15
CASSQDQTGPYEQYF
TGCGCCAGCAGCCAAGATCAGACAGGACCCTACGAGCAGTACTTC
>many|TRBD2|TRBV30|TRBJ2-5|15
CAWRASGVLQETQYF
TGTGCCTGGAGGGCTAGCGGGGTACTACAAGAGACCCAGTACTTC
>NA|NA|TRBV11-1|TRBJ2-5|14
CASSPLEAEETQYF
TGTGCCAGCAGCCCCTTAGAAGCCGAAGAGACCCAGTACTTC
>few|TRBD1|TRBV4-1|TRBJ2-1|16
CASSHAGTGADNEQFF
TGCGCCAGCAGCCATGCCGGGACAGGGGCTGACAATGAGCAGTTCTTC
>NA|NA|TRBV3-1|TRBJ2-5|12
CASSQGAGTQYF
TGTGCCAGCAGCCAAGGAGCTGGGACCCAGTACTTC
>NA|TRBD2|TRBV3-1|TRBJ2-2|17
CASSPPLGGSRPGELFF
TGTGCCAGCAGCCCCCCTTTAGGCGGGAGTCGACCCGGGGAGCTGTTTTTT
>many|TRBD1|TRBV20-1|TRBJ1-2|13
CSARDRDSYGYTF
TGCAGTGCTAGAGATCGGGACAGCTATGGCTACACCTTC
>few|NA|TRBV5-5|TRBJ2-7|13
CASSWDTRGEQYF
TGTGCCAGCAGCTGGGATACTAGGGGCGAGCAGTACTTC
>many|NA|TRBV4-1|TRBJ2-1|13
CASSQGWDQEQFF
TGCGCCAGCAGCCAAGGATGGGACCAGGAGCAGTTCTTC
>few|NA|TRBV28|TRBJ2-1|16
CASSSPGRPLGNEQFF
TGTGCCAGCAGCTCCCCGGGACGACCTTTGGGGAATGAGCAGTTCTTC
>many|NA|TRBV29-1|TRBJ1-1|12
CSVEDGSTEAFF
TGCAGCGTTGAAGATGGCAGCACTGAAGCTTTCTTT
>many|TRBD1|TRBV28|TRBJ1-5|15
CASSPPGQVNQPQHF
TGTGCCAGCAGTCCACCGGGACAGGTCAATCAGCCCCAGCATTTT
>few|NA|TRBV12-3/TRBV12-4|TRBJ1-5|13
CASSLGGPQPQHF
TGTGCCAGCAGTTTAGGGGGGCCTCAGCCCCAGCATTTT
>few|NA|TRBV27|TRBJ2-5|14
CASSLWGSRETQYF
TGTGCCAGCAGTTTATGGGGATCCAGGGAGACCCAGTACTTC
>many|TRBD2|TRBV29-1|TRBJ2-3|16
CSVGGTSGTSTDTQYF
TGCAGCGTGGGGGGGACTAGCGGTACTAGCACAGATACGCAGTATTTT
>many|TRBD1|TRBV15|TRBJ2-7|15
CATSSHGTGPYEQYF
TGTGCCACCAGCAGTCATGGGACAGGGCCCTACGAGCAGTACTTC
>few|TRBD2|TRBV5-1|TRBJ2-1|17
CASSFDPGLAGDNEQFF
TGCGCCAGCAGCTTCGATCCGGGACTAGCGGGAGACAATGAGCAGTTCTTC
>few|NA|TRBV12-3/TRBV12-4|TRBJ1-5|16
CASSRAAGVGNQPQHF
TGTGCCAGCAGCCGGGCAGCGGGTGTTGGTAATCAGCCCCAGCATTTT
>few|NA|TRBV4-3|TRBJ2-4|17
CASSQDRPLGAKNIQYF
TGCGCCAGCAGCCAAGATAGGCCTCTCGGGGCCAAAAACATTCAGTACTTC
>many|TRBD1|TRBV5-6|TRBJ2-1|13
CASSMTGVNEQFF
TGTGCCAGCAGCATGACAGGGGTCAATGAGCAGTTCTTC
>few|NA|TRBV5-1|TRBJ2-2|12
CASSFISGELFF
TGCGCCAGCAGCTTCATTAGCGGGGAGCTGTTTTTT
>NA|TRBD2|TRBV20-1|TRBJ2-3|15
CSASQGTSGLDTQYF
TGCAGTGCTAGCCAGGGGACTAGCGGCCTAGATACGCAGTATTTT
>many|TRBD1|TRBV7-8|TRBJ2-7|14
CASSLRQGAYEQYF
TGTGCCAGCAGCTTGAGACAGGGGGCCTACGAGCAGTACTTC
>many|TRBD2|TRBV11-1|TRBJ2-1|18
CASSSLPLRRESYNEQFF
TGTGCCAGCAGCTCCCTCCCCCTGCGGCGGGAGTCTTACAATGAGCAGTTCTTC
>many|TRBD2|TRBV4-1|TRBJ2-3|16
CASSQLAGGISDTQYF
TGCGCCAGCAGCCAACTAGCGGGAGGGATATCAGATACGCAGTATTTT
>many|TRBD2|TRBV12-3/TRBV12-4|TRBJ2-3|18
CASSLLGLAGGRTDTQYF
TGTGCCAGCAGTTTACTGGGACTAGCGGGAGGACGCACAGATACGCAGTATTTT
>few|NA|TRBV5-1|TRBJ2-6|15
CASSPRANGANVLTF
TGCGCCAGCAGCCCCAGGGCTAATGGGGCCAACGTCCTGACTTTC
>NA|NA|TRBV19|TRBJ2-6|19
CASSTLGDMTNSGANVLTF
TGTGCCAGTAGTACCTTGGGGGACATGACTAACTCTGGGGCCAACGTCCTGACTTTC
>few|NA|TRBV7-3|TRBJ2-7|15
CASSLTAWSSYEQYF
TGTGCCAGCAGCTTAACGGCGTGGAGCTCCTACGAGCAGTACTTC
>few|NA|TRBV11-2|TRBJ2-2|17
CASSLFGGSMNTGELFF
TGTGCCAGCAGCCTGTTCGGTGGGAGTATGAACACCGGGGAGCTGTTTTTT
>NA|NA|TRBV29-1|TRBJ2-7|13
CSVEDHKTYEQYF
TGCAGCGTTGAAGACCACAAGACCTACGAGCAGTACTTC
>many|NA|TRBV5-5|TRBJ2-5|13
CASSLVSAGSQYF
TGTGCCAGCAGCTTGGTGTCGGCAGGGTCTCAGTACTTC
>NA|TRBD1|TRBV24-1|TRBJ2-7|14
CATSDAGQGDEQYF
TGTGCCACCAGTGACGCGGGACAGGGGGACGAGCAGTACTTC
>few|NA|TRBV29-1|TRBJ2-2|11
CSGGWAGELFF
TGCAGCGGCGGGTGGGCCGGGGAGCTGTTTTTT
>few|NA|TRBV5-1|TRBJ2-5|13
CASQSSGGETQYF
TGCGCCAGCCAATCTTCAGGAGGGGAGACCCAGTACTTC
>few|NA|TRBV29-1|TRBJ2-6|14
CSVAASSGANVLTF
TGCAGCGTTGCTGCGTCGAGCGGGGCCAACGTCCTGACTTTC
>few|NA|TRBV7-2|TRBJ1-1|13
CASSYPFDGEAFF
TGTGCCAGCAGCTACCCCTTCGACGGAGAAGCTTTCTTT
>many|NA|TRBV29-1|TRBJ2-3|16
CSVSESTGLYADTQYF
TGCAGCGTGAGCGAATCCACAGGGCTTTATGCAGATACGCAGTATTTT
>NA|TRBD1|TRBV27|TRBJ2-7|15
CASSLTGGTGYEQYF
TGTGCCAGCAGTCTCACAGGGGGAACAGGCTACGAGCAGTACTTC
>NA|NA|TRBV4-2|TRBJ2-6|17
CASSQAELVSGANVLTF
TGTGCCAGCAGCCAAGCGGAACTAGTCTCTGGGGCCAACGTCCTGACTTTC
>many|TRBD2|TRBV11-2|TRBJ2-3|13
CARQRGSTDTQYF
TGTGCCAGACAGCGGGGGTCCACAGATACGCAGTATTTT
>many|NA|TRBV27|TRBJ1-1|15
CASRTRGGINTEAFF
TGTGCCAGCAGAACCCGAGGAGGGATAAACACTGAAGCTTTCTTT
>many|TRBD1|TRBV5-1|TRBJ1-1|15
CASSELTGKDTEAFF
TGCGCCAGCAGCGAATTGACAGGGAAGGACACTGAAGCTTTCTTT
>many|NA|TRBV15|TRBJ2-7|13
CATSRVEEGEQYF
TGTGCCACCAGCAGAGTGGAGGAAGGCGAGCAGTACTTC
>few|TRBD2|TRBV19|TRBJ2-1|15
CASRSGGSSYNEQFF
TGTGCCAGTAGGAGCGGGGGAAGCTCCTACAATGAGCAGTTCTTC